Listed here is a single TCR beta chain. Its antigen remains undetermined. Per-nucleotide qualities are absent, and no much larger clonotype sits a single base away. The sample originates from a study of shared clonotypes between healthy human individuals (dated by TCRdb to the early 2020s). Study-level background: A couple of women and three men aged 18 to 49 years were included in the cohort. For each donor, CD4 naive and CD4 memory were each run on three plates, CD8 naive on two plates, and CD8 memory on one plate. To estimate repertoire size and how much clonotypes are shared between individuals, the study performed deep sequencing of blood TCR repertoires from a handful of healthy adults. Different laboratories and diverse techniques were used to prepare libraries and sequence TCR repertoires, to increase sequencing depth and limit assay-specific biases. Each donor's leukapheresis produced roughly between roughly 0.94 and 9.5 billion PBMCs. Study-wide findings and limitations: Rarefaction of sorted-subset datasets indicated incomplete sequencing despite the large sequencing depth. Across a few donors, about 4.5% of naive CD4, around 3.5% of naive CD8, about 2% of memory CD4, and around 0.4% of memory CD8 clonotypes were shared. Based on pairwise subsampling, the degree of clonotype sharing among donors was expected to be affected by sequencing depth. Because the study included a small number of donors, the genetic and exposure-history diversity represented was limited. Sampling was restricted to blood, and TCR repertoires in tissue are likely to differ from TCR repertoires in blood. Compared with non-shared clonotypes, clonotypes shared by all four sorted-subset donors had higher generation probabilities. Naive subsets generally had larger estimated clonotype richness than memory subsets.

CD8 naive samples were obtained by positive selection for CCR7 among CD45RO-negative cells, yielding a CD45RA+CCR7+ population from which TemRA cells were excluded. The donors were healthy, HIV-negative adults with no recently reported acute infections or vaccinations. Only Caucasian adults living in Nashville, Tennessee, USA were represented among the donors. Blood was obtained by leukapheresis, after which PBMCs were separated by Ficoll-Histopaque density gradient centrifugation and cryopreserved in liquid nitrogen vapor phase. Purity and quantity of every magnetically sorted T cell population were checked by analytical flow cytometry. From each sorted fraction, genomic DNA was isolated and quantified by UV absorbance on a Nanodrop 2000c. Taken from cysteine to phenylalanine, the CDR3 has 13 residues. Here the CDR3 DNA is all that survives: 39 bases in frame from base 1. Per the germline V gene, MNHNS is the CDR1 and SASEGT is the CDR2. V and J are truncated by 6 bases and 4 bases respectively, leaving an intervening sequence of 11 bases.

Using the deep immunoSEQ assay, multiplex PCR amplified TCR CDR3 regions from genomic DNA. Extracted genomic DNA from each cell subset was spread evenly across all wells of several immunoSEQ 96-well plates, with each plate serving as a replicate. For sorted subsets, each replicate PCR was loaded with about 0.2 ug genomic DNA, equivalent to approximately 27,000 T cell genomes. Purified libraries were measured with a Qubit 3.0 fluorometer, size-checked on a Bioanalyzer 2100, and measured again with the KAPA Library Quantification kit. Every immunoSEQ 96-well plate was sequenced on a separate single-read 150-cycle Illumina NextSeq 550 flow cell. In the authors' own workflow: Because only junctional sequences without quality scores were contained in the immunoSEQ output, filtering matching that applied to full-length reads could not be performed. Sequences were annotated with PyIR, a Python wrapper for IgBLAST v1.9, using IMGT germline references to assign V/J genes and CDR3. Reads with weak V/J assignments (E-value above 1e-6), missing CDR3, stop codons, out-of-frame junctions, or ambiguous translated residues were removed. V3J clonotypes were defined as sequences sharing the same inferred V gene, J gene, and CDR3 amino acid sequence. Percentage overlap between repertoires was computed as shared unique clonotypes divided by the size of the smaller repertoire. Richness of each repertoire was evaluated using RTK rarefaction, the Chao1 estimator, and Recon v2.1 estimates of unobserved clonotypes. Generation probabilities for all TCRbeta clonotypes obtained by the gDNA method from a handful of donors were computed using OLGA. This is the immuneACCESS table as TCRdb keeps it, with only in-frame sequences that have V and J called. A part of the clones is gone; compared with another copy, unresolved V genes explain less than half, and the rest is unexplained. That table furnishes V, J and clone size, whereas the DNA furnished D and trimming. This sample has about 2 million clones in its table, and roughly 94% of those were observed once. Roughly 1% of the sample is in the top ten clones.

Sample: naive CD8+ T cells sorted from blood. Read against the paper, the sample's cell subset or site label means: CD45RA+CCR7+. This receptor chain uses TRBV6-1 and TRBJ2-3; a tentative D match to TRBD2 spans 5 bases. The source is a man in his late teens or twenties in good health. This receptor carries the CDR3 CASSTGSPDTQYF. The nucleotide sequence reads as follows: TGTGCCAGCAGCACTGGGAGTCCAGATACGCAGTATTTT.